The clone carrying this T cell receptor beta chain was recorded a few times. Trimming cost V 2 bases and J 1 base, with 5 bases left between them. The CDR3 has 13 amino acids. Germline-derived CDR1 and CDR2 are SEHNR and FQNEAQ (reference sequence). This specimen belongs to a study of T cell changes during pregnancy in multiple sclerosis. This table comes from immunoSEQ multiplex PCR, and its TCRdb copy is limited to in-frame clones, with some not included. Of roughly 60,000 clones detected, over 75% appear once; the ten largest clones hold 0.65% to 1%. Sequenced material: peripheral blood, taken before pregnancy. The origin of this receptor is a female donor with multiple sclerosis, enrolled in a pregnancy study. V is TRBV7-9 and J is TRBJ1-1; no reliable D call. Written as DNA, the CDR3 is TGTGCCAGCAGCTTACAGGAGAACACTGAAGCTTTCTTT. Translating it yields CASSLQENTEAFF. The variable domain in full, completed from reference TRBV7-9 and TRBJ1-1, reads DTGVSQNPRHKITKRGQNVTFRCDPISEHNRLYWYRQTLGQGPEFLTYFQNEAQLEKSRLLSDRFSAERPKGSFSTLEIQRTEQGDSAMYLCASSLQENTEAFFGQGTRLTVV.